Listed here is a single TCR beta chain. The CDR3 contains 15 residues. V lost 3 bases, J lost 5 bases, and 6 bases stayed unmatched. The sample is drawn from a study of T cells after yellow fever vaccination. TCRdb passed the 5' RACE reads through MiXCR, listing each CDR3 protein once. The sample has approximately 510,000 distinct CDR3 sequences, around a fifth seen once. Here the sequenced sample was PBMCs, taken 21 days after the first yellow fever vaccination. V and J are TRBV12-3 or TRBV12-4 and TRBJ2-5; 10 bases fit TRBD1. The receptor comes from a young man who received the YFV17D yellow fever vaccine. The CDR3 loop is CASSLGTGAKETQYF. The CDR3 DNA sequence: TGTGCCAGCAGTTTGGGGACAGGGGCGAAGGAGACCCAGTACTTC.